The clone carrying this T cell receptor beta chain has just one count. This record comes from a study of blood T cell repertoires in COVID-19. As for the study in general: Acute-phase and convalescent COVID-19 samples originated in the United States, Italy and Spain.

Only in-frame clones appear in the TCRdb table, and some are missing; sequencing was by immunoSEQ multiplex PCR. The sample lists tens of thousands of clones, around 74% occurring once. Germline assignment: CDR1 SEHNR and CDR2 FQNEAQ (reference sequence). Losses at the gene ends were 4 bases for V and 5 bases for J; bases not matched to a gene: 6. This CDR3 region has 15 residues. Patients at the Seattle site were enrolled during active infection and followed longitudinally. This TCR derives from a man between 65 and 85 years old with COVID-19, enrolled during active disease. This sequence joins TRBV7-9 and TRBJ2-5; 11 positions agree with TRBD2. The sequenced sample consisted of peripheral blood. CDR3 region: CASSYSGREGETQYF. The DNA for the CDR3 is TGTGCCAGCAGCTATAGCGGGAGGGAGGGCGAGACCCAGTACTTC.